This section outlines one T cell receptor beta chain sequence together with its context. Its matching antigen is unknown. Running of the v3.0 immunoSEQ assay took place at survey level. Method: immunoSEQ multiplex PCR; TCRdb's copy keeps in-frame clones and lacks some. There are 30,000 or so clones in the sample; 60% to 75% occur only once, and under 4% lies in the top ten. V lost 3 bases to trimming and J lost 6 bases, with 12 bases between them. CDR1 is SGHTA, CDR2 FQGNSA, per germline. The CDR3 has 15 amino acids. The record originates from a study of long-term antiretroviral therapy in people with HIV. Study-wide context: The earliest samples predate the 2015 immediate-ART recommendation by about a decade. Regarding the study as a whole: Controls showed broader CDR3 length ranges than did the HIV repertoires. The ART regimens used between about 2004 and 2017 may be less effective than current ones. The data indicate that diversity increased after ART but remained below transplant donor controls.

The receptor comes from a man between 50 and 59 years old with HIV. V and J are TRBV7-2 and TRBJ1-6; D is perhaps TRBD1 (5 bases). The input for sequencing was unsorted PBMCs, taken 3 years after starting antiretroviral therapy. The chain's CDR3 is CASSFNTGGNSPLHF. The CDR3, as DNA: TGTGCCAGCAGCTTTAACACCGGGGGTAATTCACCCCTCCACTTT.